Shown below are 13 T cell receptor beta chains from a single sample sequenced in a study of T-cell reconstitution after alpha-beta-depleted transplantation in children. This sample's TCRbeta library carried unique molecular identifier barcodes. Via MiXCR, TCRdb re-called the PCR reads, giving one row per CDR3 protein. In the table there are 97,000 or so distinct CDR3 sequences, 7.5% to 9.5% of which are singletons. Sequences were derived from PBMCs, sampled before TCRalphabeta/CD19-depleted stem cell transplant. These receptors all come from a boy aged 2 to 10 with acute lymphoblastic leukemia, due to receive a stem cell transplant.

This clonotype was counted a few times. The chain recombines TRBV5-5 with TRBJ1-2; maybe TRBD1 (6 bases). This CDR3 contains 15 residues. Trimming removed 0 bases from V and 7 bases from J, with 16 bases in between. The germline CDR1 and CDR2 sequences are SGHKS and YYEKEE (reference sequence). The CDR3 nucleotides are TGTGCCAGCAGCTTGGCCGGCAAACAGGGCCGTGGCTACACCTTC. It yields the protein CASSLAGKQGRGYTF.

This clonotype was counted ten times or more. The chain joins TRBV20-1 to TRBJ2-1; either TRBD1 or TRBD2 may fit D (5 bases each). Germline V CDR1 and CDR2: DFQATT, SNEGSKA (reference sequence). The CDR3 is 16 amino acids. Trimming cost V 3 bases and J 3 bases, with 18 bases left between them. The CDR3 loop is CSARDHRDLIYNEQFF. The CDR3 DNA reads TGCAGTGCTAGGGATCACCGGGACCTGATCTACAATGAGCAGTTCTTC.

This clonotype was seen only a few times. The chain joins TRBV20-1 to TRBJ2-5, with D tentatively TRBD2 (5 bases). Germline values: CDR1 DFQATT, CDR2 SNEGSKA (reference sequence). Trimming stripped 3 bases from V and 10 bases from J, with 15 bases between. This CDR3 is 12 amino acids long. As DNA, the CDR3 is TGCAGTGCTAGTCCTCCACCCGGGGACCAGTACTTC. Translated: CSASPPPGDQYF.

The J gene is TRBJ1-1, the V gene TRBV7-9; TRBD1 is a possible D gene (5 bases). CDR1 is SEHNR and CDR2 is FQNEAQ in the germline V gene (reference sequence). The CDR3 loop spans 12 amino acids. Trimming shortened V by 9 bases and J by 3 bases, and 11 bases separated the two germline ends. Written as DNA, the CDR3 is TGTGCCAGTCTGGGGGGAGACACTGAAGCTTTCTTT. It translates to CASLGGDTEAFF.

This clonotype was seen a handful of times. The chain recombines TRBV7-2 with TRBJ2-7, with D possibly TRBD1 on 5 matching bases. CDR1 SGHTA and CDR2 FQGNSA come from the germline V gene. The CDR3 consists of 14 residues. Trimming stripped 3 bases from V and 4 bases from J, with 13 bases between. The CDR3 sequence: CASSFLGAAYEQYF. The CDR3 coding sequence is TGTGCCAGCAGCTTCTTAGGGGCGGCGTACGAGCAGTACTTC. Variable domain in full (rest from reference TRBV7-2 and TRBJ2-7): GAGVSQSPSNKVTEKGKDVELRCDPISGHTALYWYRQSLGQGLEFLIYFQGNSAPDKSGLPSDRFSAERTGGSVSTLTIQRTQQEDSAVYLCASSFLGAAYEQYFGPGTRLTVT.

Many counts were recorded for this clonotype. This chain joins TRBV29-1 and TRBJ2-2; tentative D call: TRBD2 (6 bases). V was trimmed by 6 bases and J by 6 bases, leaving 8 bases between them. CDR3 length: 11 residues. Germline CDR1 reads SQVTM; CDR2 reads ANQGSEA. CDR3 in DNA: TGCAGCGTCACGGGGGCCGGGGAGCTGTTTTTT. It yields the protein CSVTGAGELFF.

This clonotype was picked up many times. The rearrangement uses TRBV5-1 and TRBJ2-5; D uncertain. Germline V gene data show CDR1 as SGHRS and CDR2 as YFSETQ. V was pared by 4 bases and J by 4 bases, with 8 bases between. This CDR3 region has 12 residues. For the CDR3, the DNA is TGCGCCAGCAGCGGGATAGGAGAGACCCAGTACTTC. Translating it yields CASSGIGETQYF. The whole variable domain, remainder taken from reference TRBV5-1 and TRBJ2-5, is KAGVTQTPRYLIKTRGQQVTLSCSPISGHRSVSWYQQTPGQGLQFLFEYFSETQRNKGNFPGRFSGRQFSNSRSEMNVSTLELGDSALYLCASSGIGETQYFGPGTRLLVL.

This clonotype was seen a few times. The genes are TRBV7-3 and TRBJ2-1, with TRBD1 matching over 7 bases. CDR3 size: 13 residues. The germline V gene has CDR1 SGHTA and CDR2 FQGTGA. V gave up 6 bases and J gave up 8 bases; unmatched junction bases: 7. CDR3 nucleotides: TGTGCCAGCAGTAGGGACAGAAACCATGAGCAGTTCTTC. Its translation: CASSRDRNHEQFF. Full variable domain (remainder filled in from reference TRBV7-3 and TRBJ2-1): GAGVSQTPSNKVTEKGKYVELRCDPISGHTALYWYRQSLGQGPEFLIYFQGTGAADDSGLPNDRFFAVRPEGSVSTLKIQRTERGDSAVYLCASSRDRNHEQFFGPGTRLTVL.

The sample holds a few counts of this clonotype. For the CDR3, the DNA is TGCGCCAGCAGCATAGTTGCGGATAACACCGGGGAGCTGTTTTTT. Its translation: CASSIVADNTGELFF. The chain couples TRBV5-1 to TRBJ2-2; the D is unclear. Trimming took off 4 bases at V and 2 bases at J, with 12 bases between the two ends. The CDR3 consists of 15 residues. In germline, CDR1 is SGHRS, CDR2 YFSETQ. Full variable domain (remainder filled in from reference TRBV5-1 and TRBJ2-2): KAGVTQTPRYLIKTRGQQVTLSCSPISGHRSVSWYQQTPGQGLQFLFEYFSETQRNKGNFPGRFSGRQFSNSRSEMNVSTLELGDSALYLCASSIVADNTGELFFGEGSRLTVL.

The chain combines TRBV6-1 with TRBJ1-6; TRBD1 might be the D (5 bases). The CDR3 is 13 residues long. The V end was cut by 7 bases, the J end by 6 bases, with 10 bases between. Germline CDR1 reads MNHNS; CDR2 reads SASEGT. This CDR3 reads CASIREVNSPLHF. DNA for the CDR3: TGTGCCAGCATCAGGGAAGTTAATTCACCCCTCCACTTT.

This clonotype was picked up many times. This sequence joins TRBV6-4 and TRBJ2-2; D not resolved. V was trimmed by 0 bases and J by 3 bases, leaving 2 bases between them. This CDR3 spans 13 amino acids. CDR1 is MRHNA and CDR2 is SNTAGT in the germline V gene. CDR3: CASSDSDTGELFF. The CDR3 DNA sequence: TGTGCCAGCAGTGACTCGGACACCGGGGAGCTGTTTTTT.

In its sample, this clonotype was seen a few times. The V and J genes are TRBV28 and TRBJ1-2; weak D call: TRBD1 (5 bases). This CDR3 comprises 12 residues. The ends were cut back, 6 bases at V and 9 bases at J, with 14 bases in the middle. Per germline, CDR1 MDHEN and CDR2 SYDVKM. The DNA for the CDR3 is TGTGCCAGCAGACCTAGTGGGGGACGCTACACCTTC. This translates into CASRPSGGRYTF.

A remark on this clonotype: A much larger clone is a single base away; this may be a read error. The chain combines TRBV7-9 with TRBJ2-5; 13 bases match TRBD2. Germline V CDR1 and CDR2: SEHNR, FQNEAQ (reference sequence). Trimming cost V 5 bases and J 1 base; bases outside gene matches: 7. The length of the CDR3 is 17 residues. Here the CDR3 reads CASSLGLAGSLQETQYF. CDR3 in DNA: TGTGCCAGCAGCCTGGGACTAGCGGGGAGCCTCCAAGAGACCCAGTACTTC.